These 8 T cell receptor beta chains came from one sample sequenced in a study of siplizumab effects on memory and regulatory T cells. TCRdb's table, derived via immunoSEQ multiplex PCR, lists solely in-frame clones and lacks some. The sample carries more than 60,000 clones, 93% recorded once. The specimen sequenced was CD8+ T cells sorted from blood. The receptors here all came from a human donor in good health.

This sequence joins TRBV5-4 and TRBJ2-3, with 13 bases fitting TRBD2. Per the germline V gene, CDR1 is SGHNT and CDR2 is YYREEE (reference sequence). V gave up 4 bases and J gave up 6 bases; unmatched junction bases: 5. The CDR3 runs to 15 residues. CDR3 DNA: TGTGCCAGCAGCGTGGGACTAGCGGGGAGGGATACGCAGTATTTT. Encoded protein: CASSVGLAGRDTQYF.

The chain joins TRBV4-1 to TRBJ2-7; a weak D match, TRBD2 (6 bases). The germline V and J ends were trimmed by 3 bases and 5 bases, with 11 bases remaining between them. Germline CDR1 reads MGHRA; CDR2 reads YSYEKL. This CDR3 has 13 residues. CDR3 bases: TGCGCCAGCAGCCAGCGGGCGGGGAACGAGCAGTACTTC. Translated, it gives CASSQRAGNEQYF.

V and J are TRBV11-1 and TRBJ1-1; tentatively, D is TRBD1 (5 bases). Germline lookup yields CDR1 SGHAT and CDR2 FQDESV (reference sequence). V lost 5 bases and J 1 base, leaving 23 bases between the germline ends. The CDR3 totals 18 residues. The CDR3 bases are TGTGCCAGCAGCCCCTATATGGGGACCTCTTCCTGGAACACTGAAGCTTTCTTT. Translation gives CASSPYMGTSSWNTEAFF.

This clone is a singleton in its sample. This chain links TRBV29-1 with TRBJ2-7; TRBD1 aligns across 7 bases. Germline loops: CDR1 SQVTM, CDR2 ANQGSEA. This CDR3 comprises 13 residues. Trimming cost V 1 base and J 5 bases; bases outside gene matches: 5. This chain's CDR3 is CSVEGLQGNEQYF. DNA for the CDR3: TGCAGCGTTGAAGGTTTACAGGGGAACGAGCAGTACTTC.

This CDR3 is CASSYGSSYEQYF. The CDR3 nucleotides are TGCGCCAGCAGCTACGGTAGCTCCTACGAGCAGTACTTC. The rearrangement links TRBV5-1 to TRBJ2-7; D unresolved. Germline lookup yields CDR1 SGHRS and CDR2 YFSETQ. The length of the CDR3 is 13 residues. V lost 3 bases and J 0 bases, leaving 7 bases between the germline ends.

The chain employs TRBV5-1 and TRBJ2-1, with TRBD2 matching 13 bases. After removal of 3 bases from V and 7 bases from J, the junction contained 4 bases not matched to a gene. Germline-derived CDR1 and CDR2 are SGHRS and YFSETQ. The CDR3 sequence is 15 residues long. The CDR3 loop is CASSSTSGGANEQFF. CDR3 nucleotides: TGCGCCAGCAGCTCCACTAGCGGGGGGGCGAATGAGCAGTTCTTC.

This clone was seen a single time. The V and J genes are TRBV29-1 and TRBJ2-3; the match to TRBD1 covers 7 bases. The germline gives CDR1 SQVTM, CDR2 ANQGSEA. V lost 0 bases, J lost 1 base, and 19 bases stayed unmatched. This CDR3 has 20 amino acids. The DNA of the CDR3 is TGCAGCGTTGAAGATCTTGGTTTCGAGGGACAGTCGAAGGGCACAGATACGCAGTATTTT. Its translation: CSVEDLGFEGQSKGTDTQYF.

The J gene is TRBJ1-3, the V gene TRBV6-1; no clear D gene. There are 16 residues in the CDR3. The V gene's germline CDR1 is MNHNS and CDR2 SASEGT. V was trimmed by 3 bases and J by 0 bases, leaving 12 bases between them. The CDR3 DNA is TGTGCCAGCAGTGATAAAGGTAGAGACTCTGGAAACACCATATATTTT. It is translated as CASSDKGRDSGNTIYF.